These T cell receptor beta chains were read from a single sample in a study of CD8+ T cells in alopecia areata. Method: immunoSEQ multiplex PCR; TCRdb's copy keeps in-frame clones and lacks some. The sample records approximately 150,000 clones, approximately 60% being singletons. Sequencing input: CD4+ T cells sorted from blood. The receptor set was obtained from a human donor in good health. Each CDR3 is given with its conserved first and last residue. D genes are given only for firm matches. The size entry is marked missing in some rows and otherwise reads once, few, many or a size class.

J,D,V,size,DNA,CDR3
TRBJ2-3,.,TRBV20-1,.,TGCAGTGCCATGAGGGCTGATGGGCAGTATTTT,CSAMRADGQYF
TRBJ2-5,.,TRBV10-3,.,TGCGCCAGCACGGGTCCCCTCCAAGAGACCCAGTACTTC,CASTGPLQETQYF
TRBJ2-7,TRBD1,TRBV7-9,.,TGTGCCAGCAGCAACCCGGGACAGGGATCCTACGAGCAGTACTTC,CASSNPGQGSYEQYF
TRBJ2-5,.,TRBV30,few,TGTGCCTGCATACCCGGCAGACAAGAGACCCAGTACTTC,CACIPGRQETQYF
TRBJ2-7,.,TRBV5-1,few,TGCGCCAGCCGAGGGCCGTCGGGCGAGCAGTACTTC,CASRGPSGEQYF
TRBJ2-5,TRBD2,TRBV27,once,TGTGCCAGCAGTTGGGGGGGGGCCCAGTACTTC,CASSWGGAQYF
TRBJ1-2,.,TRBV27,.,TGTGCCAGCAGTTTGAGGCAGGACTATGGCTACACCTTC,CASSLRQDYGYTF
TRBJ2-7,.,TRBV4-1,.,TGCGCCAGCAGCCAAGAAGGAGCACCTTCGCTGCAGTACTTC,CASSQEGAPSLQYF
TRBJ1-1,.,TRBV6-5,.,TGTGCCAGCAGCCTCGATGGTACTGAAGCTTTCTTT,CASSLDGTEAFF
TRBJ2-3,TRBD2,TRBV29-1,.,TGCAGCGTTGAAGATCGGCGGGAGGGGACAGATACGCAGTATTTT,CSVEDRREGTDTQYF
TRBJ2-3,.,TRBV29-1,once,TGCAGCGTGGTTCCGTTGGTCCGTCGCACAGATACGCAGTATTTT,CSVVPLVRRTDTQYF
TRBJ1-5,.,TRBV19,few,TGTGCCAGTAGCCGAACCTCGACAGAGAGCAATCAGCCCCAGCATTTT,CASSRTSTESNQPQHF
TRBJ2-7,TRBD1,TRBV28,few,TGTGCCAGCAGACAAGACAGGGTCCGCGAGCAGTACTTC,CASRQDRVREQYF
TRBJ2-3,.,TRBV30,once,TGTGCCTGGAGTGTTGCGCGGAGTACGCAGTATTTT,CAWSVARSTQYF
TRBJ2-7,.,TRBV29-1,.,TGCAGCGTTGCTTTCGGAGGGGAGCAGTACTTC,CSVAFGGEQYF
TRBJ1-1,TRBD1,TRBV30,.,TGTGCCTGGGGGGGACAGAGGGCTTTCTTT,CAWGGQRAFF
TRBJ2-2,TRBD1,TRBV7-9,few,TGTGCCAGCAGCCTCCGGGACAGGGGACCCGGGGAGCTGTTTTTT,CASSLRDRGPGELFF
TRBJ2-6,.,TRBV30,.,TGTGCCCGGCGGACATCTGGGGCCAACGTCCTGACTTTC,CARRTSGANVLTF
TRBJ2-7,.,TRBV7-9,.,TGTGCCAGCAGCTTTTGGGCGGAGCACGAGCAGTACTTC,CASSFWAEHEQYF
TRBJ2-2,.,TRBV7-9,.,TGTGCCAGCAGCCCTTCCACCAACACCGGGGAGCTGTTTTTT,CASSPSTNTGELFF
TRBJ2-1,.,TRBV30,.,TGTGCCTGGAACATGCTAGGGGGGGTCAATGAGCAGTTCTTC,CAWNMLGGVNEQFF
TRBJ1-1,TRBD1,TRBV7-2,.,TGTGCCAGCAGCTTATGGACAGGGAACACTGAAGCTTTCTTT,CASSLWTGNTEAFF
TRBJ2-7,.,TRBV2,few,TGTGCCAGCCTCCCCCGGCAGCCCTACGAGCAGTACTTC,CASLPRQPYEQYF
TRBJ2-7,TRBD2,TRBV5-1,once,TGCGCCAGCAGGTCCGGGACTAGGGGTGAAGAGCAGTACTTC,CASRSGTRGEEQYF
TRBJ1-3,.,TRBV30,once,TGTGCCTTCTCAGCTACCTCTGGAAACACCATATATTTT,CAFSATSGNTIYF
TRBJ2-3,TRBD2,TRBV25-1,.,TGTGCCAGCAGTTCCGGGGGGACAGATACGCAGTATTTT,CASSSGGTDTQYF
TRBJ2-1,.,TRBV28,.,TGTGCCAGCAGTTACTCTGCGGGAAGCCCCTACAATGAGCAGTTCTTC,CASSYSAGSPYNEQFF
TRBJ1-5,.,TRBV13,.,TGTGCCAGCAGCTTAGGGCCCAATCAGCCCCAGCATTTT,CASSLGPNQPQHF
TRBJ2-3,.,TRBV28,few,TGTGCCAGCAGTTTACAGTGGGGAGCAGATACGCAGTATTTT,CASSLQWGADTQYF
TRBJ2-2,.,TRBV5-1,few,TGCGCCAGCAGCTGGGGGGACACCGGGGAGCTGTTTTTT,CASSWGDTGELFF
TRBJ2-6,.,TRBV29-1,few,TGCAGCGTTGGAGCCGGGAACTCTGGGGCCAACGTCCTGACTTTC,CSVGAGNSGANVLTF
TRBJ2-2,TRBD1,TRBV5-1,.,TGCGCCAGCAGCCCCGGGACAGGGGCGAACACCGGGGAGCTGTTTTTT,CASSPGTGANTGELFF
TRBJ1-1,.,TRBV4-1,.,TGCGCCAGCAGCCAAGATTCGAAGGGTGAAGCTTTCTTT,CASSQDSKGEAFF
TRBJ2-2,TRBD2,TRBV5-1,.,TGCGCCAGCAGCCCCGTAGCGGGCCTCACCGGGGAGCTGTTTTTT,CASSPVAGLTGELFF
TRBJ2-7,.,TRBV5-1,many,TGCGCCAGCAGCTTGGTTGGGGGACCGTACGAGCAGTACTTC,CASSLVGGPYEQYF
TRBJ2-5,TRBD2,TRBV4-1,once,TGCGCCAGCAGCCAAGCCGGGACTAGCGGAGCCCCCAGTCAAGAGACCCAGTACTTC,CASSQAGTSGAPSQETQYF
TRBJ2-2,TRBD2,TRBV19,.,TGTGCCAGTAGTCCGAGACTAGCGGGAAGGGCCGGGGAGCTGTTTTTT,CASSPRLAGRAGELFF